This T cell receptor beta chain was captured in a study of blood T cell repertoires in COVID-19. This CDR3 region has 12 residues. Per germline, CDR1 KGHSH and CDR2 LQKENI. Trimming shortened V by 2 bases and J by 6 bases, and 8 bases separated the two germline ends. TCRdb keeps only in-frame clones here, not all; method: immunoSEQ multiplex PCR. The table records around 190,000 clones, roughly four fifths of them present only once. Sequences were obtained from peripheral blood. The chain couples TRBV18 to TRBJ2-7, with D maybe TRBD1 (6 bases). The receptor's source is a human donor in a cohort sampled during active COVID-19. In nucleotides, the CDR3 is TGTGCCAGCTCACCATCCAGGGGCGAGCAGTACTTC. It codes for CASSPSRGEQYF.